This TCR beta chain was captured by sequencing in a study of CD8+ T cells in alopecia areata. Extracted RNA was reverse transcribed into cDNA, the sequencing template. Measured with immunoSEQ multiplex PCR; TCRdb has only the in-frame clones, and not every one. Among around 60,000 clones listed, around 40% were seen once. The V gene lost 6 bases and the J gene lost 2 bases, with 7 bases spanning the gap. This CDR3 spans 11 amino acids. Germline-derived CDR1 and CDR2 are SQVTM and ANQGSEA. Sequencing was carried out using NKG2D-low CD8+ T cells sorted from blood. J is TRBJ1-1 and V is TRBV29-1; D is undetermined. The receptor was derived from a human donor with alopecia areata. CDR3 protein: CSVTDNTEAFF. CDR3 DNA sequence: TGCAGCGTAACAGATAACACTGAAGCTTTCTTT.